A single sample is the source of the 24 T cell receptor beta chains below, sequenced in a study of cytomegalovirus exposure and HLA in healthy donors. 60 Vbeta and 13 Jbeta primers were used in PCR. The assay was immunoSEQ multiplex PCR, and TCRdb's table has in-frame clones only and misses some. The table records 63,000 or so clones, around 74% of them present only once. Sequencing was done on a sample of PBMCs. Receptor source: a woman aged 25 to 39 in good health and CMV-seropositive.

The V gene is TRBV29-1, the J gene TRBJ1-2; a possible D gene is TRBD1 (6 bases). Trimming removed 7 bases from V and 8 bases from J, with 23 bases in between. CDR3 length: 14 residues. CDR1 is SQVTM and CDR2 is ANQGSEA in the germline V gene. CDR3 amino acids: CSALGKGGGLGYTF. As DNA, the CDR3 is TGCAGCGCCTTGGGGAAGGGAGGGGGTTTGGGCTACACCTTC.

CDR3 residues: CASSLPPKPKTF. The CDR3 DNA sequence: TGTGCCAGCAGCTTGCCCCCCAAGCCCAAGACCTTC. The V gene is TRBV5-6, the J gene TRBJ1-2, with no clear D. Per the germline V gene, CDR1 is SGHDT and CDR2 is YYEEEE. The V and J ends lost 1 base and 14 bases respectively, with 15 bases between them. The CDR3 runs to 12 residues.

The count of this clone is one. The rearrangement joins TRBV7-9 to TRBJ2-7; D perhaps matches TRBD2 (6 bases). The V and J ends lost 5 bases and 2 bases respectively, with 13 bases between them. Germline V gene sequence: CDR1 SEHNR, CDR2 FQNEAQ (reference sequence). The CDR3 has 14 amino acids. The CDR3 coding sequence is TGTGCCAGCAGCCCTCCCCCGGGGGCCTACGAGCAGTACTTC. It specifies CASSPPPGAYEQYF.

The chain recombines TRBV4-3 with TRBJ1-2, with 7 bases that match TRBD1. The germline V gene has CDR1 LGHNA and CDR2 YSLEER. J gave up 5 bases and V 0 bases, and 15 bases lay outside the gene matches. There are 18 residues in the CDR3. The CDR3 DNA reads TGCGCCAGCAGCCAAGAGGGCCCTAGGGGGCGACGGGCTTATGGCTACACCTTC. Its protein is CASSQEGPRGRRAYGYTF.

The CDR3 sequence: CASSLAWNTEAFF. Here the CDR3 DNA reads TGCGCCAGCAGCTTGGCGTGGAACACTGAAGCTTTCTTT. This chain links TRBV5-1 with TRBJ1-1; D is unresolved. In germline, CDR1 is SGHRS, CDR2 YFSETQ. Trimming shortened V by 0 bases and J by 1 base, and 4 bases separated the two germline ends. This CDR3 region has 13 residues. Filled out from reference TRBV5-1 and TRBJ1-1, the complete variable domain reads KAGVTQTPRYLIKTRGQQVTLSCSPISGHRSVSWYQQTPGQGLQFLFEYFSETQRNKGNFPGRFSGRQFSNSRSEMNVSTLELGDSALYLCASSLAWNTEAFFGQGTRLTVV.

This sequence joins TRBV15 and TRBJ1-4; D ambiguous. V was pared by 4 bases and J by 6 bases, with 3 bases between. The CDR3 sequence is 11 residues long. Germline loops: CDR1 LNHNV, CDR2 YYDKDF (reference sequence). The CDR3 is CATSIDEKLFF. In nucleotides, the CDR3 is TGTGCCACCAGCATCGATGAAAAACTGTTTTTT.

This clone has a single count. The CDR3 protein is CASSPTTGILPSEQYF. For the CDR3, the DNA is TGTGCCAGCAGCCCAACGACAGGGATTTTACCCTCCGAGCAGTACTTC. The J gene is TRBJ2-7, the V gene TRBV7-6; 7 bases align to TRBD1. This CDR3 has 16 residues. Germline CDR1 SGHVS, CDR2 FNYEAQ. With V trimmed by 5 bases and J by 6 bases, 16 bases remained unmatched.

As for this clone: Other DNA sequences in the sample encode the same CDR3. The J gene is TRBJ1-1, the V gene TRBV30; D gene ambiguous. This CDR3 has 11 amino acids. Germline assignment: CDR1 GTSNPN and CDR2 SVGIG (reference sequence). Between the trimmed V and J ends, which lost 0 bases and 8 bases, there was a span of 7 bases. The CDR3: CAWSVLREAFF. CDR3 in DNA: TGTGCCTGGAGTGTACTCCGAGAAGCTTTCTTT.

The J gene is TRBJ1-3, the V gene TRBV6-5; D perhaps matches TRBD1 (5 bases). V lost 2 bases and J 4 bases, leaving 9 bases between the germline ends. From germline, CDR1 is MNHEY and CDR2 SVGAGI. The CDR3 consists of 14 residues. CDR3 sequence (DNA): TGTGCCAGCAGTTACGACAGCGTAGGAAACACCATATATTTT. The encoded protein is CASSYDSVGNTIYF.

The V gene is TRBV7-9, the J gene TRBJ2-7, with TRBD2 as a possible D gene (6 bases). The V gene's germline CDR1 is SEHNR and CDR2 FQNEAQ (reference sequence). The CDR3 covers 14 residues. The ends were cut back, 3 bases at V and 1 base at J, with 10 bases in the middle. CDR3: CASSLGGISYEQYF. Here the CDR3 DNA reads TGTGCCAGCAGCTTGGGAGGCATTTCCTACGAGCAGTACTTC.

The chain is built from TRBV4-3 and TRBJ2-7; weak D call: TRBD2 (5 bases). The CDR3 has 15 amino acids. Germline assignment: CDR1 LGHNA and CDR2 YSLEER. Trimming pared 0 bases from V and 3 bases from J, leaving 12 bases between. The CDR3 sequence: CASSQDWRANYEQYF. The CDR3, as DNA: TGCGCCAGCAGCCAAGACTGGCGGGCGAACTACGAGCAGTACTTC.

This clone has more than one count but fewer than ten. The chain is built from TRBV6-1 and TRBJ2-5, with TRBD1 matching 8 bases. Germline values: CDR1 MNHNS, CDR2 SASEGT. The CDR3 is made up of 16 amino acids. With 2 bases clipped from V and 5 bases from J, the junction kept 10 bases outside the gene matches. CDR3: CASSERLGQGRETQYF. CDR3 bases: TGTGCCAGCAGTGAAAGGTTAGGACAGGGACGGGAGACCCAGTACTTC.

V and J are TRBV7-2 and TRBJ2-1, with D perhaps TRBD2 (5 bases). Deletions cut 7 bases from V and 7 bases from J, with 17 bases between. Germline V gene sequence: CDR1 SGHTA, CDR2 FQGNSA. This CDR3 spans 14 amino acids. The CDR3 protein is CASNHVRATNEQFF. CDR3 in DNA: TGTGCCAGCAACCATGTGCGGGCCACTAATGAGCAGTTCTTC.

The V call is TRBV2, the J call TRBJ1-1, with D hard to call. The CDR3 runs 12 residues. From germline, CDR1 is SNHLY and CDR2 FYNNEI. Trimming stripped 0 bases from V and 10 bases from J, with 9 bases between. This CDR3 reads CASSEALRGAFF. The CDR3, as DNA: TGTGCCAGCAGTGAAGCGCTCCGGGGAGCTTTCTTT.

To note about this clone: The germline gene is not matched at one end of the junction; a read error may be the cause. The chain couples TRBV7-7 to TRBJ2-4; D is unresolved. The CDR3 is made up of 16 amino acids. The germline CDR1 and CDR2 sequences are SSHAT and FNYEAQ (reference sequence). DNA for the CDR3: TGTGCTAGCAGCTTAATGGCCCCTTTAGCCAAAAACATTCAGTACTTC. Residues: CASSLMAPLAKNIQYF. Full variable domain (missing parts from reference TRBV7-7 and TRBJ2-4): GAGVSQSPRYKVTKRGQDVTLRCDPISSHATLYWYQQALGQGPEFLTYFNYEAQPDKSGLPSDRFSAERPEGSISTLTIQRTEQRDSAMYRCASSLMAPLAKNIQYFGAGTRLSVL.

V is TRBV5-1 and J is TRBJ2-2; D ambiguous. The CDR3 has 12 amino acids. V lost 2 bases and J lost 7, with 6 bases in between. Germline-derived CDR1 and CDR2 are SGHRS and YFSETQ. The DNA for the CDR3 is TGCGCCAGCAGCTTATCCAGCGGGGAGCTGTTTTTT. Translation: CASSLSSGELFF.

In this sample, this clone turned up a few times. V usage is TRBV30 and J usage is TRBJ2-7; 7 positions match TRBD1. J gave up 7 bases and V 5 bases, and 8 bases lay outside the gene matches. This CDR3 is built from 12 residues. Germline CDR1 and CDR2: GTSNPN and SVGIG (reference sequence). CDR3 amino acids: CAWGTDKGEQYF. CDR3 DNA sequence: TGTGCCTGGGGGACAGACAAGGGAGAGCAGTACTTC.

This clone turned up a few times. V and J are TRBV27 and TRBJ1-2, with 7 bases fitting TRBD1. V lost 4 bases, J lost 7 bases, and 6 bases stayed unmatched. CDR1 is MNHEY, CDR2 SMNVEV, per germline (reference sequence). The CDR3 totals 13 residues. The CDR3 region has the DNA TGTGCCAGCAGTTATGACAGGGCGGGTGGCTACACCTTC. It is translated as CASSYDRAGGYTF.

The CDR3 sequence: CSAPTGAEAFF. The CDR3 DNA is TGCAGTGCCCCTACAGGGGCTGAAGCTTTCTTT. The chain is built from TRBV20-1 and TRBJ1-1, with 7 positions matching TRBD1. Germline CDR1 reads DFQATT; CDR2 reads SNEGSKA (reference sequence). J was trimmed by 6 bases and V by 6 bases; bases with no gene match: 4. This CDR3 has 11 residues.

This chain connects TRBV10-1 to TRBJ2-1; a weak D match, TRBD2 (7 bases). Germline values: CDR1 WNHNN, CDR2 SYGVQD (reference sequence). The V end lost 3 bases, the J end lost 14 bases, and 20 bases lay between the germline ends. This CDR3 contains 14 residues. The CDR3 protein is CASSDGGLGGRKFF. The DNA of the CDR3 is TGCGCCAGCAGTGACGGTGGACTAGGGGGTAGGAAGTTCTTC.

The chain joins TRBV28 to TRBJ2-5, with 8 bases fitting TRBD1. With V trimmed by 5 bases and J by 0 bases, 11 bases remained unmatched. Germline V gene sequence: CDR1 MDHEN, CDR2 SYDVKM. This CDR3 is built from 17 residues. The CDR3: CASSNTQGQENQETQYF. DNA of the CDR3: TGTGCCAGCAGTAATACCCAGGGACAGGAAAACCAAGAGACCCAGTACTTC.

The chain's CDR3 is CASQGASYDRAFF. The CDR3 nucleotides are TGTGCCAGCCAGGGCGCTTCGTATGATAGGGCTTTCTTT. The rearrangement links TRBV14 to TRBJ1-1, with D perhaps matching TRBD1 (5 bases). Germline CDR1 SGHDN, CDR2 FVKESK. This CDR3 is built from 13 residues. V was clipped by 8 bases and J by 11 bases, with 21 bases between them. Full variable domain (missing parts from reference TRBV14 and TRBJ1-1): EAGVTQFPSHSVIEKGQTVTLRCDPISGHDNLYWYRRVMGKEIKFLLHFVKESKQDESGMPNNRFLAERTGGTYSTLKVQPAELEDSGVYFCASQGASYDRAFFGQGTRLTVV.

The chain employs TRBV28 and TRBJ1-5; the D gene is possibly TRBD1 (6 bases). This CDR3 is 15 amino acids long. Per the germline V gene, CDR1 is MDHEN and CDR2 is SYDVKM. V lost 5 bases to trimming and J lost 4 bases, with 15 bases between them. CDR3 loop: CASSPAGGTNQPQHF. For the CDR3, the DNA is TGTGCCAGCAGTCCTGCGGGGGGCACTAATCAGCCCCAGCATTTT.

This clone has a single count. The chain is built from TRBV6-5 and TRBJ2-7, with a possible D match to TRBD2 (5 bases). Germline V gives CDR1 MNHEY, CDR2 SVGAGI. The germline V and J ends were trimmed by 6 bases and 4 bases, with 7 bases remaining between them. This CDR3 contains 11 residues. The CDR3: CASSRGYEQYF. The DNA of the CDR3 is TGTGCCAGCAGCAGAGGGTACGAGCAGTACTTC.